The subject of this entry is one TCR beta chain. Its antigen has not been determined. The sample holds no much larger clone one base away, and base qualities are not on file. Healthy HIV-negative adults with no recently reported acute infections or vaccinations were included as donors. All donors were Caucasian adults living in Nashville, Tennessee, USA. CD4+ T cells were enriched by magnetic negative selection, after which naive cells were positively selected on CD45RA and the negative fraction was taken as the memory subset. After blood collection by leukapheresis, PBMCs were isolated using Ficoll-Histopaque density gradient centrifugation and then cryopreserved in the vapor phase of liquid nitrogen. Analytical flow cytometry was used to check the purity and quantity of every magnetically sorted T cell population. Genomic DNA was isolated from every sorted fraction and measured by UV absorbance on a Nanodrop 2000c.

Using the deep immunoSEQ assay, multiplex PCR amplified TCR CDR3 regions from genomic DNA. Genomic DNA extracted from each cell subset was distributed evenly over all wells of several immunoSEQ 96-well plates, and each plate served as one replicate. For sorted subsets, each replicate PCR was loaded with about 200 ng genomic DNA, equivalent to 25,000 to 35,000 T cell genomes. Purified libraries were quantified with a Qubit 3.0 fluorometer, sized on a Bioanalyzer 2100, and re-quantified with the KAPA Library Quantification kit. Each immunoSEQ 96-well plate was sequenced on its own single-read 150-cycle Illumina NextSeq 550 flow cell. In the paper's pipeline: Because the immunoSEQ output held only junctional sequences and lacked quality scores, the filtering could not match the filtering applied to full-length reads. To assign V/J genes and CDR3, sequences were annotated against IMGT germline references using PyIR, a Python wrapper for IgBLAST v1.9. Reads with weak V/J assignments (E-value above 1e-6), missing CDR3, stop codons, out-of-frame junctions, or ambiguous translated residues were removed. A V3J clonotype was defined by an identical inferred V gene, J gene, and CDR3 amino acid sequence. The percentage overlap between two repertoires was calculated by dividing the number of shared unique clonotypes by the size of the smaller repertoire. Three approaches were used to assess repertoire richness: RTK rarefaction, the Chao1 estimator, and Recon v2.1 estimates of unobserved clonotypes. For all TCRbeta clonotypes obtained by the gDNA method from several donors, generation probabilities were computed with OLGA. TCRdb carries this immuneACCESS record with in-frame sequences only. Its versions omit some clonotypes, under half of them owing to an unresolved V gene in the studies checked, with the rest unexplained. V, J and clone size reflect that table, while D and trimming were determined from the DNA. The table for this sample lists around 2,000,000 clones; roughly 96% of them were counted only once. The ten largest account for more than 0.1% of the sample.

The data belong to a study of shared clonotypes between healthy human individuals (dated by TCRdb to the early 2020s). About the full investigation: Two women and a few men aged 18 to 49 years were included in the cohort. For each donor, CD4 naive and CD4 memory were each given three plates, CD8 naive was given two plates, and CD8 memory was given one plate. Blood TCR repertoires of four to six healthy adults were deeply sequenced to estimate repertoire size and the extent of clonotype sharing between individuals. Libraries were prepared and TCR repertoires were sequenced by different laboratories using diverse techniques, in order to increase sequencing depth and limit assay-specific biases. Per donor, leukapheresis produced somewhere between about 0.94 and 10 billion PBMCs.

Study-level results and caveats: Approximately 5% of naive CD4, roughly 3.5% of naive CD8, 2.3% of memory CD4, and about 0.4% of memory CD8 clonotypes were shared across a few donors. Incomplete sequencing was indicated by rarefaction of sorted-subset datasets, despite the large sequencing depth. Naive subsets generally had larger estimated clonotype richness than memory subsets did. Because the study included a small number of donors, the genetic and exposure-history diversity represented was limited. Higher generation probabilities were observed for clonotypes shared by all four sorted-subset donors than for non-shared clonotypes. Sampling was restricted to blood, and TCR repertoires in tissue are likely to differ from TCR repertoires in blood. Pairwise subsampling indicated that sequencing depth was expected to affect the degree of clonotype sharing among donors.

Including cysteine and phenylalanine, the CDR3 has 17 amino acids. Of the read, only the CDR3 DNA is kept; its 51 bases are in frame from base 1. V lost 1 base and J lost 5 bases, and the count of bases not matched to a germline gene is 9. The germline V gene gives CDR1 as SGHTA and CDR2 as FQGNSA. The V gene is TRBV7-2 and the J gene is TRBJ2-1; TRBD2 lines up with 9 middle nucleotides. The source material was naive CD4+ T cells sorted from blood. This specimen's cell subset or site label, interpreted: CD45RA+ positively selected. The source is a young man in good health. The nucleotide sequence is given as TGTGCCAGCAGCTTAGACCCGGCGGGAGGGCCAGACAATGAGCAGTTCTTC. It is translated as CASSLDPAGGPDNEQFF.